The clone carrying this T cell receptor beta chain occurred many times. With V trimmed by 4 bases and J by 3 bases, 2 bases remained unmatched. The CDR3 covers 15 residues. The data are from a study of neurological immune-mediated disorders. In TCRdb, the 5' RACE reads were re-called with MiXCR into one record per CDR3 protein. The table records fewer than 85,000 distinct CDR3 sequences, roughly 4.4% of them present only once. The specimen was PBMCs. This clonotype was sampled from a woman aged 70 to 79 with multiple sclerosis. V is TRBV12-3 or TRBV12-4 and J is TRBJ2-4; 11 bases agree with TRBD2. The CDR3 DNA is TGTGCCAGCAGTTCTGGGACTAGCGGCAAAAACATTCAGTACTTC. This codes for CASSSGTSGKNIQYF.